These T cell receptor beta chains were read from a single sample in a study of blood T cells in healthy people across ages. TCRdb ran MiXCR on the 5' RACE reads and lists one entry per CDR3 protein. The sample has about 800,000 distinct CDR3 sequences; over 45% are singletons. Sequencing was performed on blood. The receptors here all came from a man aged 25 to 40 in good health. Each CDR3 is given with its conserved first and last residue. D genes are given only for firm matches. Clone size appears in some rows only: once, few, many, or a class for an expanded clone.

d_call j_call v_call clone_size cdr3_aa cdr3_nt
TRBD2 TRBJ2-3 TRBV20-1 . CSARDWASGVTDTQYF TGCAGTGCTAGAGATTGGGCTAGCGGGGTCACAGATACGCAGTATTTT
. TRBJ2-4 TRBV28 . CASRGSLGQYF TGTGCCAGCAGAGGATCCTTGGGGCAGTACTTC
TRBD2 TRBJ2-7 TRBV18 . CASSGGNEQYF TGTGCCAGCTCGGGAGGGAACGAGCAGTACTTC
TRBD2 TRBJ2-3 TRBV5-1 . CASSLRPLAGGPDTQYF TGCGCCAGCAGCTTGCGACCGCTAGCGGGGGGGCCAGATACGCAGTATTTT
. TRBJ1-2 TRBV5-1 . CASSLNTGAEGYTF TGCGCCAGCAGCTTGAATACGGGAGCAGAGGGCTACACCTTC
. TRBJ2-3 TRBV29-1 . CSVSPSVGPRRQYF TGCAGCGTCTCTCCATCCGTTGGCCCACGGAGGCAGTATTTT
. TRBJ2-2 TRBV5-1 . CASSLGADYTGELFF TGCGCCAGCAGCTTAGGTGCCGATTACACCGGGGAGCTGTTTTTT
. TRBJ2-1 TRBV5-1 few CASRGGLNEQFF TGCGCCAGCAGGGGGGGTCTAAATGAGCAGTTCTTC
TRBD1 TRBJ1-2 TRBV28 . CASIRSGQGTGYTF TGTGCCAGTATTCGTTCCGGACAGGGTACAGGCTACACCTTC
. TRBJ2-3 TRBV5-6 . CASSDARDTAGRTQYF TGTGCCAGCAGCGATGCCCGGGACACCGCAGGACGGACGCAGTATTTT
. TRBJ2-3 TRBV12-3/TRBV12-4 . CASSPRWGQYF TGTGCCAGCAGTCCCCGGTGGGGGCAGTATTTT
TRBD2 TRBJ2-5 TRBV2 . CAGFSGGQETQYF TGTGCCGGATTTTCGGGGGGGCAAGAGACCCAGTACTTC
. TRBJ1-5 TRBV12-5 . CASGINIGGNQPQHF TGTGCTAGTGGTATAAACATTGGAGGCAATCAGCCCCAGCATTTT
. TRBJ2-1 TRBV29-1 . CSVEGGQGYNEQFF TGCAGCGTTGAAGGCGGCCAGGGTTACAATGAGCAGTTCTTC
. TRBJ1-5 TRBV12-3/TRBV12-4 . CASSPQRSNQPQHF TGTGCCAGCAGTCCCCAACGGAGCAATCAGCCCCAGCATTTT
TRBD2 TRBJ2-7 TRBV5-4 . CASSPTSGGSYEQYF TGTGCCAGCAGCCCCACTAGCGGGGGTTCCTACGAGCAGTACTTC
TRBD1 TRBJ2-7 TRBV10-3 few CAISEGRGSSYEQYF TGTGCCATCAGTGAGGGCAGGGGGAGCTCCTACGAGCAGTACTTC
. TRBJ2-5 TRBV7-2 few CASSRMTETQYF TGTGCCAGCAGCCGCATGACCGAGACCCAGTACTTC